These 29 T cell receptor beta chains were all obtained from the same sample, sequenced in a study of shared clonotypes between healthy human individuals. This table comes from immunoSEQ multiplex PCR, and its TCRdb copy is limited to in-frame clones, with some not included. This sample yields millions of clones, of which around 90% are seen a single time; over 0.12% belongs to the top ten. Sequencing input: naive CD4+ T cells sorted from blood. Described subset: CD45RA+ positively selected. The origin of the receptors is a man younger than 35 in good health.

V usage is TRBV27 and J usage is TRBJ1-5, with D possibly matching TRBD1 (6 bases). The CDR3 has 15 amino acids. Germline CDR1 is MNHEY and CDR2 is SMNVEV (reference sequence). Trimming removed 10 bases at V and 4 bases at J, with 20 bases between. CDR3 sequence: CATSKPGHRNQPQHF. The CDR3 DNA reads TGTGCCACCTCTAAACCGGGACACCGGAATCAGCCCCAGCATTTT.

The chain's CDR3 is CASSLIRGGRAAHYGYTF. CDR3 sequence (DNA): TGTGCCAGCAGCTTAATCCGCGGCGGCCGGGCTGCCCATTATGGCTACACCTTC. The chain couples TRBV7-9 to TRBJ1-2, with unresolved D. Germline values: CDR1 SEHNR, CDR2 FQNEAQ (reference sequence). The CDR3 is 18 residues long. V lost 2 bases to trimming and J lost 5 bases, with 24 bases between them.

This clone was seen a handful of times. The chain links TRBV7-9 to TRBJ1-1; D gene unclear. The CDR3 runs 15 residues. Germline loops: CDR1 SEHNR, CDR2 FQNEAQ (reference sequence). Trimming removed 5 bases at V and 1 base at J, with 14 bases between. The CDR3 nucleotides read TGTGCCAGCAGCATACGGACCGCCGGGAACACTGAAGCTTTCTTT. Protein: CASSIRTAGNTEAFF.

The chain carries TRBV11-2 and TRBJ2-1; 13 positions match TRBD2. Trimming at V came to 4 bases and at J to 7 bases, leaving 4 bases not matched to a gene. The V gene's germline CDR1 is SGHAT and CDR2 FQNNGV. This CDR3 has 15 residues. The CDR3 nucleotides read TGTGCCAGCAGCTCGGGACTAGCGGGAAGGAATGAGCAGTTCTTC. Protein sequence: CASSSGLAGRNEQFF.

This chain joins TRBV5-1 and TRBJ2-1; 11 positions agree with TRBD2. Losses at the gene ends were 4 bases for V and 5 bases for J; bases not matched to a gene: 8. Germline CDR1 SGHRS, CDR2 YFSETQ. The CDR3 runs to 16 residues. CDR3 sequence (DNA): TGCGCCAGCAGCCGTGCCGGGACTAGCGGTGACAATGAGCAGTTCTTC. Translated, it gives CASSRAGTSGDNEQFF.

The V call is TRBV6-4, the J call TRBJ2-7, with 9 bases fitting TRBD2. V trimming: 4 bases; J trimming: 2 bases; junction bases outside the gene matches: 6. CDR3 length equals 15 residues. CDR1 and CDR2 from the germline V gene are MRHNA and SNTAGT. In nucleotides, the CDR3 is TGTGCCAGCAGTGCCCCTAGCGGGGCGACCTACGAGCAGTACTTC. It translates to CASSAPSGATYEQYF.

This clone has more than one count but fewer than ten. This sample includes further DNA sequences coding for the same CDR3. The chain employs TRBV30 and TRBJ1-4, with 9 positions matching TRBD1. The germline gives CDR1 GTSNPN, CDR2 SVGIG (reference sequence). The junction had 1 base not matched to a gene; V was cut back by 1 base and J by 7 bases. This CDR3 spans 13 amino acids. In nucleotides, the CDR3 is TGTGCCTGGAGTGGACAGGGGGGTGAAAAACTGTTTTTT. Protein: CAWSGQGGEKLFF. Together with reference TRBV30 and TRBJ1-4, the CDR3 gives the full variable domain: SQTIHQWPATLVQPVGSPLSLECTVEGTSNPNLYWYRQAAGRGLQLLFYSVGIGQISSEVPQNLSASRPQDRQFILSSKKLLLSDSGFYLCAWSGQGGEKLFFGSGTQLSVL.

V usage is TRBV5-6 and J usage is TRBJ1-5, with 11 positions matching TRBD1. Germline CDR1 and CDR2: SGHDT and YYEEEE. This CDR3 spans 15 amino acids. Losses at the gene ends were 4 bases for V and 6 bases for J; bases not matched to a gene: 6. CDR3 DNA: TGTGCCAGCAGCCGCGGGACAGGGGGAGGTCAGCCCCAGCATTTT. Translation: CASSRGTGGGQPQHF.

About this clone itself: Other DNA sequences from this sample encode an identical CDR3 as well. The rearrangement uses TRBV5-1 and TRBJ1-5; D is perhaps TRBD1 (6 bases). CDR3 length: 15 amino acids. Trimming took 0 bases from V and 1 from J, leaving 8 bases between them. Per germline, CDR1 SGHRS and CDR2 YFSETQ. CDR3 in amino acids: CASSLAGQSNQPQHF. CDR3 nucleotide sequence: TGCGCCAGCAGCTTGGCCGGACAGAGCAATCAGCCCCAGCATTTT.

The chain combines TRBV9 with TRBJ1-3; D gene ambiguous. This CDR3 is built from 14 residues. Germline CDR1 reads SGDLS; CDR2 reads YYNGEE. V was shortened by 2 bases and J by 4 bases, with 10 bases between the two germline ends. The CDR3 protein is CASSVYGVGNTIYF. For the CDR3, the DNA is TGTGCCAGCAGCGTCTACGGGGTGGGAAACACCATATATTTT.

This chain connects TRBV7-6 to TRBJ1-1, with TRBD1 identical over 10 bases. The CDR3 extends over 15 amino acids. The germline gives CDR1 SGHVS, CDR2 FNYEAQ. Unmatched junction bases numbered 8, after V lost 0 bases and J lost 10 bases. In DNA form, the CDR3 reads TGTGCCAGCAGCTTAGCGCTTGTGGGACAGGGGCGAGCTTTCTTT. Its translation: CASSLALVGQGRAFF.

The rearrangement joins TRBV27 to TRBJ2-7; 9 nucleotides match TRBD2. This CDR3 is built from 16 residues. Unmatched junction bases numbered 5, after V lost 2 bases and J lost 0 bases. Germline loops: CDR1 MNHEY, CDR2 SMNVEV (reference sequence). As DNA, the CDR3 is TGTGCCAGCAGTTTAAAGGCGGGGGGGACCTCCTACGAGCAGTACTTC. Protein: CASSLKAGGTSYEQYF.

This clone is a singleton in its sample. The rearrangement joins TRBV7-8 to TRBJ2-7; the match to TRBD2 covers 11 bases. CDR3 length: 19 amino acids. The V gene end was trimmed by 2 bases and the J gene end by 0 bases; junction bases not matched to a gene: 12. The V gene's germline CDR1 is SGHVS and CDR2 FQNEAQ. CDR3 sequence: CASSLSQGRLAGSSYEQYF. The CDR3 bases are TGTGCCAGCAGCTTATCTCAGGGGAGACTAGCGGGAAGCTCCTACGAGCAGTACTTC.

This CDR3 reads CASSLAMGAGNTIYF. Here the CDR3 DNA reads TGTGCCAGCAGCTTAGCGATGGGGGCTGGAAACACCATATATTTT. The chain uses TRBV7-6 and TRBJ1-3; tentatively, D is TRBD1 (5 bases). Deletions cut 0 bases from V and 2 bases from J, with 8 bases between. Germline V gene data show CDR1 as SGHVS and CDR2 as FNYEAQ. The CDR3 loop spans 15 amino acids.

This chain connects TRBV11-3 to TRBJ2-1; 8 bases align to TRBD2. V gave up 5 bases and J gave up 6 bases; unmatched junction bases: 3. Germline V gene data show CDR1 as SGHNT and CDR2 as YENEEA. This CDR3 has 13 residues. The CDR3: CASSRGGGNEQFF. The DNA of the CDR3 is TGTGCCAGCAGCCGGGGGGGAGGCAATGAGCAGTTCTTC.

This clone was seen a single time. A read error may produce the germline difference seen at one junction end. The chain couples TRBV7-7 to TRBJ2-2; TRBD2 matches 7 bases. Germline V gene lookup returns CDR1 SSHAT and CDR2 FNYEAQ (reference sequence). This CDR3 contains 14 residues. The CDR3 coding sequence is TGTGCTAGCAGCTTGGGAGGGGTCACCGGGGAGCTGTTTTTT. Amino acids: CASSLGGVTGELFF.

The chain is built from TRBV7-2 and TRBJ1-5; the match to TRBD1 covers 7 bases. Trimming at V came to 6 bases and at J to 4 bases, leaving 9 bases not matched to a gene. Germline V CDR1 and CDR2: SGHTA, FQGNSA. This CDR3 is 15 amino acids long. The CDR3 DNA sequence: TGTGCCAGCAGTCGCCGACAGGGTGAGAATCAGCCCCAGCATTTT. It codes for CASSRRQGENQPQHF.

Of note for this clone: Other DNA sequences of this sample code for an identical CDR3. The chain recombines TRBV6-5 with TRBJ2-3; D call uncertain. The CDR3 length is 14 residues. V was pared by 0 bases and J by 0 bases, with 4 bases between. The germline V gene has CDR1 MNHEY and CDR2 SVGAGI. The CDR3 DNA follows: TGTGCCAGCAGTTACTCGGGGAGCACAGATACGCAGTATTTT. Translating gives CASSYSGSTDTQYF.

V gene TRBV5-6 combines with J gene TRBJ2-7; possibly TRBD1 or TRBD2 for D (5 bases each). CDR1 is SGHDT and CDR2 is YYEEEE in the germline V gene. This CDR3 is built from 15 residues. V was shortened by 0 bases and J by 5 bases, with 15 bases between the two germline ends. DNA of the CDR3: TGTGCCAGCAGCTTGGAAGGATTGGGGACCCACGAGCAGTACTTC. As protein: CASSLEGLGTHEQYF.

The rearrangement uses TRBV27 and TRBJ1-6; 9 bases are shared with TRBD1. The length of the CDR3 is 15 residues. V trimming: 6 bases; J trimming: 8 bases; junction bases outside the gene matches: 8. The germline V gene encodes CDR1 MNHEY and CDR2 SMNVEV (reference sequence). CDR3 nucleotide sequence: TGTGCCAGCAGGGACAGGGGATACGCCGATTCACCCCTCCACTTT. Translating it yields CASRDRGYADSPLHF.

About this clone: An end of the junction differs from the germline gene, which may be a read error. The chain links TRBV7-2 to TRBJ2-7; 7 nucleotides align to TRBD1. CDR1 and CDR2 (germline): SGHTA, FQGNSA. This CDR3 has 16 amino acids. In nucleotides, the CDR3 is TGTGCCAGCAGCCCCGGATGGGACAGACCCTCCTCCGAGCAGTACTTC. Translating gives CASSPGWDRPSSEQYF.

The rearrangement joins TRBV5-1 to TRBJ2-2; TRBD2 is a possible D gene (7 bases). Germline CDR1 reads SGHRS; CDR2 reads YFSETQ. V gave up 3 bases and J gave up 4 bases, with 10 bases separating them. CDR3 size: 14 residues. The CDR3 region has the DNA TGCGCCAGCAGCTCCGCGGGGGCCACCGGGGAGCTGTTTTTT. Its translation: CASSSAGATGELFF.

J is TRBJ2-5 and V is TRBV10-3; TRBD2 is a possible D gene (6 bases). The V end lost 1 base, the J end lost 7 bases, and 10 bases lay between the germline ends. CDR1 is ENHRY and CDR2 is SYGVKD in the germline V gene. CDR3 length: 13 residues. The CDR3 sequence: CAISEWDSGTQYF. The DNA of the CDR3 is TGTGCCATCAGTGAGTGGGACTCTGGGACCCAGTACTTC.

This rearrangement joins TRBV25-1 to TRBJ2-1; 10 bases line up with TRBD2. This CDR3 region has 16 residues. V was clipped by 3 bases and J by 8 bases; unmatched bases: 10. Germline values: CDR1 MGHDK, CDR2 SYGVNS. CDR3 residues: CASSEYSGRARDEQFF. The DNA for the CDR3 is TGTGCCAGCAGTGAGTACAGCGGGAGGGCCAGGGATGAGCAGTTCTTC.

V gene TRBV6-6 combines with J gene TRBJ1-2, with D unresolved. Trimming removed 7 bases at V and 4 bases at J, with 10 bases between. Germline CDR1 MNHNY, CDR2 SVGAGI (reference sequence). The CDR3 is 12 amino acids. The CDR3 DNA reads TGTGCCAGCAAGTCTACAGCCTATGGCTACACCTTC. As protein: CASKSTAYGYTF.

This clone was counted only a few times. Other DNA sequences in the same sample also yield this CDR3. The rearrangement uses TRBV19 and TRBJ2-2; D gene ambiguous. There are 12 residues in the CDR3. Germline V CDR1 and CDR2: LNHDA, SQIVND (reference sequence). V lost 5 bases to trimming and J lost 5 bases, with 6 bases between them. CDR3 region: CASSVGTGELFF. The CDR3 DNA follows: TGTGCCAGTAGTGTTGGAACCGGGGAGCTGTTTTTT.

This rearrangement joins TRBV6-1 to TRBJ1-2; no definite D call. V gave up 4 bases and J gave up 8 bases, with 17 bases separating them. Per the germline V gene, CDR1 is MNHNS and CDR2 is SASEGT. This CDR3 is built from 14 residues. The CDR3 spells CASSVLGLGWGYTF. CDR3 nucleotides: TGTGCCAGCAGTGTGTTAGGCCTGGGGTGGGGCTACACCTTC.

V is TRBV2 and J is TRBJ1-2; D ambiguous. Trimming took off 3 bases at V and 5 bases at J, with 16 bases between the two ends. There are 15 residues in the CDR3. The V gene's germline CDR1 is SNHLY and CDR2 FYNNEI. CDR3 in DNA: TGTGCCAGCAGTGATTACTCGGACTCCCTATATGGCTACACCTTC. This codes for CASSDYSDSLYGYTF.

V and J are TRBV5-6 and TRBJ2-3, with TRBD2 matching 7 bases. Per the germline V gene, CDR1 is SGHDT and CDR2 is YYEEEE. V was clipped by 0 bases and J by 6 bases; unmatched bases: 1. The CDR3 has 13 residues. The CDR3 region is CASSLVGRDTQYF. The CDR3 DNA follows: TGTGCCAGCAGCTTGGTCGGGAGGGATACGCAGTATTTT.